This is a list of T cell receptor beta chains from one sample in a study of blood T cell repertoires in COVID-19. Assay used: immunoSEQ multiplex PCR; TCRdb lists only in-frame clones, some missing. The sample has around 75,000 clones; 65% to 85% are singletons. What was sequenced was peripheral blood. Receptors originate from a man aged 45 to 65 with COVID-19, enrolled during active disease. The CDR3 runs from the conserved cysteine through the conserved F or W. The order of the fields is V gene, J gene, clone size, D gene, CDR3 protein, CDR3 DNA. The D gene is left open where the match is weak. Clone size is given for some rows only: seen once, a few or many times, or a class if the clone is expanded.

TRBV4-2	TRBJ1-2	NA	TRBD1	CASSLEPGQGSYTF	TGTGCCAGCAGCCTTGAGCCGGGACAGGGTTCCTACACCTTC
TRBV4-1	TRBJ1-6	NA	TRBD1	CASSQDRGFGPLHF	TGCGCCAGCAGCCAGGACAGGGGGTTTGGTCCCCTCCACTTT
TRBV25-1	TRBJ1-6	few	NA	CASSVAPKSPLHF	TGTGCCAGCAGTGTGGCCCCGAAGTCACCCCTCCACTTT
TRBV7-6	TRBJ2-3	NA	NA	CASSLERGSTDTQYF	TGTGCCAGCAGCCTAGAAAGGGGTAGCACAGATACGCAGTATTTT
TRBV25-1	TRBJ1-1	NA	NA	CASSDTGTEAFF	TGTGCCAGCAGTGACACAGGGACTGAAGCTTTCTTT
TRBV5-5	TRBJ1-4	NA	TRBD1	CASSPGQGRGNEKLFF	TGTGCCAGCAGCCCCGGACAGGGTCGAGGTAATGAAAAACTGTTTTTT
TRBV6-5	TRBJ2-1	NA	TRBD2	CASMGLPYNEQFF	TGTGCCAGCATGGGACTACCGTACAATGAGCAGTTCTTC
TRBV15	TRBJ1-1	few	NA	CATSRDGHLNTEAFF	TGTGCCACCAGCAGAGACGGACACCTGAACACTGAAGCTTTCTTT
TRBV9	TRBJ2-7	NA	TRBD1	CASSGAGTASYEQYF	TGTGCCAGCAGCGGAGCCGGGACAGCCTCCTACGAGCAGTACTTC
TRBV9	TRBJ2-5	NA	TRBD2	CASSREGARETQYF	TGTGCCAGCTCCCGGGAGGGAGCGAGAGAGACCCAGTACTTC
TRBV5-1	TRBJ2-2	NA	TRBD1	CASSPTTGGTGELFF	TGCGCCAGCAGCCCCACGACAGGGGGTACCGGGGAGCTGTTTTTT
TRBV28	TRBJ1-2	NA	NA	CASSLQGRLSGYTF	TGTGCCAGCAGTTTACAGGGGCGTCTATCTGGCTACACCTTC
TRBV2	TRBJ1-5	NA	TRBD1	CASRTTRTGAPQPQHF	TGTGCCAGCAGAACGACTAGGACAGGAGCTCCTCAGCCCCAGCATTTT
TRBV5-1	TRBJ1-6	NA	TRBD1	CASSGQTGSNSPLHF	TGCGCCAGCAGCGGACAGACAGGGTCAAATTCACCCCTCCACTTT
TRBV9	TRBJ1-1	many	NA	CASSVVEGGGTEAFF	TGTGCCAGCAGCGTAGTGGAAGGGGGTGGCACTGAAGCTTTCTTT
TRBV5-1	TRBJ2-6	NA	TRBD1	CASRGQAGANVLTF	TGCGCCAGCCGCGGACAGGCTGGGGCCAACGTCCTGACTTTC
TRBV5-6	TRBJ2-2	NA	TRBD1	CASSLPGGNTGELFF	TGTGCCAGCAGCTTGCCAGGGGGGAACACCGGGGAGCTGTTTTTT
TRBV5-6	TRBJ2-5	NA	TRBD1	CASSLLGTGGSQETQYF	TGTGCCAGCAGCTTGTTAGGGACAGGGGGTTCCCAAGAGACCCAGTACTTC
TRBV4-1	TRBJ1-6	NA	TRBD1	CASSRVGTGGLNSPLHF	TGCGCCAGCAGCCGTGTGGGGACAGGGGGCTTGAATTCACCCCTCCACTTT
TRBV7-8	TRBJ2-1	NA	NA	CASSPRDNEQFF	TGTGCCAGCAGCCCACGAGACAATGAGCAGTTCTTC
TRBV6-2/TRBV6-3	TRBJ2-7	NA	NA	CASSAPVRRSSYEQYF	TGTGCCAGCAGCGCCCCCGTACGGAGGAGCTCCTACGAGCAGTACTTC
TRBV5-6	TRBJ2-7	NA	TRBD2	CASYVGTSATYEQYF	TGTGCCAGTTACGTCGGGACTAGCGCAACCTACGAGCAGTACTTC
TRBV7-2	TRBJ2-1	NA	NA	CASSLRGGADEQFF	TGTGCCAGCAGCCTCAGAGGGGGGGCGGATGAGCAGTTCTTC
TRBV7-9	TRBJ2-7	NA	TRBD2	CASSQTSGRREQYF	TGTGCCAGCAGCCAGACTAGCGGGAGACGCGAGCAGTACTTC
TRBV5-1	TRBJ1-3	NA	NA	CASSLEGGTGNTIYF	TGCGCCAGCAGCCTGGAAGGGGGTACTGGAAACACCATATATTTT
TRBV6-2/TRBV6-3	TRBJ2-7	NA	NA	CASSFLAARSYEQYF	TGTGCCAGCAGTTTCTTAGCGGCTCGCTCCTACGAGCAGTACTTC
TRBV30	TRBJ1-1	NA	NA	CAWRRGGLNTEAFF	TGTGCCTGGAGACGCGGCGGACTTAACACTGAAGCTTTCTTT
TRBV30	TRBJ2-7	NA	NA	CAGMGLSYEQYF	TGTGCCGGGATGGGACTTTCCTACGAGCAGTACTTC
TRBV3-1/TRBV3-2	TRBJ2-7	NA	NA	CASSQSLYEQYF	TGTGCCAGCAGCCAATCCCTCTACGAGCAGTACTTC
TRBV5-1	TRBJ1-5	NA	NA	CASSLGGLSNQPQHF	TGCGCCAGCAGCTTGGGGGGACTTAGCAATCAGCCCCAGCATTTT
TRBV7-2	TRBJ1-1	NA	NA	CASSFGSGEAFF	TGTGCCAGCAGCTTTGGGTCAGGGGAAGCTTTCTTT
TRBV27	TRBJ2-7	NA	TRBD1	CASSEGQGSFSYEQYF	TGTGCCAGCAGTGAGGGACAGGGATCATTCTCCTACGAGCAGTACTTC
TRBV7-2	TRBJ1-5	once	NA	CASSLKGGARQPQHF	TGTGCCAGCAGCTTAAAAGGGGGGGCCAGGCAGCCCCAGCATTTT
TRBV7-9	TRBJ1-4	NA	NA	CASSPGQLNEKLFF	TGTGCCAGCAGCCCAGGACAGCTTAATGAAAAACTGTTTTTT
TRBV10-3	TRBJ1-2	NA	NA	CAISEEGDYGYTF	TGTGCCATCAGTGAGGAGGGCGACTATGGCTACACCTTC
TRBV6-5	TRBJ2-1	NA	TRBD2	CASKTSASYNEQFF	TGTGCCAGCAAAACTAGCGCCTCCTACAATGAGCAGTTCTTC
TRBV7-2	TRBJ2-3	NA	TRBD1	CASSPGTETQYF	TGTGCCAGCAGCCCTGGGACAGAGACGCAGTATTTT
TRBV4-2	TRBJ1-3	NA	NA	CASSPGPSNSGNTIYF	TGTGCCAGCAGCCCAGGGCCTTCCAACTCTGGAAACACCATATATTTT
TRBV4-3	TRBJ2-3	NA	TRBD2	CASSQRPGLAGVGSTDTQYF	TGCGCCAGCAGCCAACGTCCGGGACTAGCGGGAGTAGGAAGCACAGATACGCAGTATTTT
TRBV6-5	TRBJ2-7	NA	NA	CASSYSGEGYEQYF	TGTGCCAGCAGTTACTCAGGGGAAGGGTACGAGCAGTACTTC
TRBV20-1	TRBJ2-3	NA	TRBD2	CSASKAGEDTQYF	TGCAGTGCTAGTAAAGCGGGAGAAGATACGCAGTATTTT
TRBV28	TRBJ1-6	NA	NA	CASGPGGISESPLHF	TGTGCCAGCGGGCCGGGGGGGATCAGTGAGTCACCCCTCCACTTT
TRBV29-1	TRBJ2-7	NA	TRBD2	CSVEGTSGNSYEQYF	TGCAGCGTTGAGGGGACTAGCGGGAACTCCTACGAGCAGTACTTC
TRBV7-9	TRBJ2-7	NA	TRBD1	CASSLEGGADEQYF	TGTGCCAGCAGCTTAGAAGGGGGCGCGGACGAGCAGTACTTC
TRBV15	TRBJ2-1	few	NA	CATSRGGLEIYNEQFF	TGTGCCACCAGCAGGGGGGGACTCGAGATCTACAATGAGCAGTTCTTC
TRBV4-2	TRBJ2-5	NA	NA	CASSQARGARDETQYF	TGTGCCAGCAGCCAGGCGCGAGGGGCGCGGGATGAGACCCAGTACTTC
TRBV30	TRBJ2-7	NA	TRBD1	CAWSVGGQGGIEQYF	TGTGCCTGGAGTGTAGGCGGACAGGGTGGCATCGAGCAGTACTTC
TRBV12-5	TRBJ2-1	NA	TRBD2	CASGFSGTSGRGYNEQFF	TGTGCTAGTGGTTTCTCCGGGACTAGCGGGAGGGGCTACAATGAGCAGTTCTTC
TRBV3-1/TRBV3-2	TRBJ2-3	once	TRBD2	CASSQFPGGGTDTQYF	TGTGCCAGCAGCCAATTTCCCGGGGGGGGCACAGATACGCAGTATTTT
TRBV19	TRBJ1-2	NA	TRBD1	CASSPGQGGYGYTF	TGTGCCAGTAGCCCCGGACAGGGTGGCTATGGCTACACCTTC
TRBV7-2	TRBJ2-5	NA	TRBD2	CASSSGRLAGGSTVRAQYF	TGTGCCAGCAGCTCAGGACGGCTAGCGGGAGGATCTACCGTGAGAGCCCAGTACTTC
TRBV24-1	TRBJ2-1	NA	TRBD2	CATSDALLAGEVNEQFF	TGTGCCACCAGTGATGCCCTACTAGCGGGAGAGGTGAATGAGCAGTTCTTC
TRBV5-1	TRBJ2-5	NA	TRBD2	CASSHRGGETQYF	TGCGCCAGCAGCCACCGGGGGGGCGAGACCCAGTACTTC
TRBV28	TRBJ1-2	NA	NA	CASSSFRENYYGYTF	TGTGCCAGCAGTTCCTTCAGGGAAAACTACTATGGCTACACCTTC
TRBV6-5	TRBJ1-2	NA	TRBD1	CASRPSGRGDGYTF	TGTGCCAGCAGACCGTCGGGCAGGGGGGATGGCTACACCTTC
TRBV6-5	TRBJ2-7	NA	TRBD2	CASSRLATGEQYF	TGTGCCAGCAGTCGACTAGCGACCGGCGAGCAGTACTTC
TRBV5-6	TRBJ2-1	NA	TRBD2	CASSSRTSGRSPGNEQFF	TGTGCCAGCAGCTCTAGGACTAGCGGGAGGTCTCCGGGCAATGAGCAGTTCTTC